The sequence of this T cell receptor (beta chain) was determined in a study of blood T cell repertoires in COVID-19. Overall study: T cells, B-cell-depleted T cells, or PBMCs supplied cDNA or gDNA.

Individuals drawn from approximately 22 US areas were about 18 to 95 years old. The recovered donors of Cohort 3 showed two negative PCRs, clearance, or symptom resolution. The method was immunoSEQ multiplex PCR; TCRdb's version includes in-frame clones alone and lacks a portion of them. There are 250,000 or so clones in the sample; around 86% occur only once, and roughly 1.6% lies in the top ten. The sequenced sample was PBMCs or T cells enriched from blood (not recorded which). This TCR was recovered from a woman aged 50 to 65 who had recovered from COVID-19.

CDR3 loop: CASSERRGQSEQFF. As DNA, the CDR3 is TGTGCCAGCAGTGAGCGCAGGGGGCAATCTGAGCAGTTCTTC. The V and J genes are TRBV25-1 and TRBJ2-1; the match to TRBD1 covers 8 bases. Germline trimming cut 3 bases from V and 9 bases from J; bases unmatched to any gene: 7. The CDR3 sequence is 14 residues long. The germline V gene encodes CDR1 MGHDK and CDR2 SYGVNS.